Presented here are 13 T cell receptor beta chains from one specimen sequenced in a study of T-cell reconstitution after alpha-beta-depleted transplantation in children. The library targeted TCRbeta and was prepared with unique molecular identifiers. Using its own MiXCR run on the PCR reads, TCRdb lists one record per CDR3 protein. The table lists about 640,000 distinct CDR3 sequences, approximately 15% of them singletons. Sample: PBMCs from the stem cell graft donor, taken from the stem cell graft. These receptor sequences come from a human donor who donated a stem cell graft to a child with acute myeloid leukemia.

This CDR3 is CASSLVSRGLDNEQFF. CDR3 nucleotide sequence: TGTGCCAGCAGCTTAGTTTCCCGAGGCCTCGACAATGAGCAGTTCTTC. The chain is built from TRBV11-2 and TRBJ2-1, with D unclear. CDR1 and CDR2 (germline): SGHAT, FQNNGV. V was pared by 1 base and J by 5 bases, with 15 bases between. This CDR3 has 16 residues.

This clonotype was seen repeatedly, ten times or more. The gene calls are TRBV6-1 and TRBJ2-7, with D hard to call. V lost 0 bases and J 0 bases, leaving 12 bases between the germline ends. The CDR3 length is 16 residues. Germline CDR1 reads MNHNS; CDR2 reads SASEGT. The CDR3 coding sequence is TGTGCCAGCAGTGAAGCGTTATCTAGGAGCTCCTACGAGCAGTACTTC. It specifies CASSEALSRSSYEQYF.

This clonotype has at least ten counts. The rearrangement joins TRBV20-1 to TRBJ1-6; D call uncertain. The CDR3 length is 14 residues. V was clipped by 0 bases and J by 10 bases, with 13 bases between them. Germline CDR1 reads DFQATT; CDR2 reads SNEGSKA (reference sequence). The CDR3 loop is CSAREMMGGSPLHF. The CDR3 DNA sequence: TGCAGTGCTAGAGAGATGATGGGTGGATCACCCCTCCACTTT.

The V and J genes are TRBV7-9 and TRBJ2-6; no clear D. This CDR3 spans 13 amino acids. Germline V gene lookup returns CDR1 SEHNR and CDR2 FQNEAQ (reference sequence). The V gene lost 4 bases and the J gene lost 5 bases, with 6 bases spanning the gap. The CDR3: CASSSARANVLTF. CDR3 bases: TGTGCCAGCAGCTCCGCCCGGGCCAACGTCCTGACTTTC.

The rearrangement links TRBV5-1 to TRBJ2-2, with TRBD2 matching over 8 bases. This CDR3 has 14 residues. Germline CDR1 and CDR2: SGHRS and YFSETQ. With 7 bases clipped from V and 7 bases from J, the junction kept 9 bases outside the gene matches. For the CDR3, the DNA is TGCGCCAGCGGACCGGGACTAGAGGTCGGGGAGCTGTTTTTT. This encodes CASGPGLEVGELFF.

This clonotype was recorded many times. The genes are TRBV6-5 and TRBJ1-1; 9 bases are a match to TRBD1. The CDR3 length is 16 residues. V gave up 4 bases and J gave up 3 bases; unmatched junction bases: 9. The germline V gene encodes CDR1 MNHEY and CDR2 SVGAGI. The CDR3 sequence: CASSWGTGRKDTEAFF. The CDR3, as DNA: TGTGCCAGCAGTTGGGGGACAGGGCGAAAGGACACTGAAGCTTTCTTT.

This clonotype was observed many times. The chain uses TRBV20-1 and TRBJ1-6; 7 positions match TRBD1. The V segment lost 4 bases and the J segment 6 bases; nucleotides outside the gene matches: 9. This CDR3 is 15 amino acids long. Germline CDR1 and CDR2: DFQATT and SNEGSKA (reference sequence). This CDR3 is CSAISETGTNSPLHF. CDR3 coding DNA: TGCAGTGCTATATCAGAGACAGGGACTAATTCACCCCTCCACTTT.

This clonotype came up a few times. The J gene is TRBJ1-1, the V gene TRBV5-1; the D is unclear. Germline CDR1 SGHRS, CDR2 YFSETQ. Trimming removed 6 bases at V and 5 bases at J, with 8 bases between. The length of the CDR3 is 11 residues. Written as DNA, the CDR3 is TGCGCCAGCAAACTCGGGACTGAAGCTTTCTTT. This codes for CASKLGTEAFF.

The chain uses TRBV20-1 and TRBJ2-7, with no clear D. From germline, CDR1 is DFQATT and CDR2 SNEGSKA (reference sequence). The CDR3 loop spans 13 amino acids. V lost 5 bases and J lost 0, with 11 bases in between. CDR3 amino acids: CSAGKDISYEQYV. CDR3 coding DNA: TGCAGTGCTGGAAAAGACATCTCCTACGAGCAGTACGTC.

Concerning this clonotype itself: One end of the junction does not line up with germline, which may come from a read error. The V and J genes are TRBV12-3 or TRBV12-4 and TRBJ1-4; unclear D gene. CDR3 length: 13 residues. CDR3 amino acids: CASSRSMAGKLIF. In nucleotides, the CDR3 is TGTGCCAGCAGCCGCTCGATGGCCGGAAAACTGATTTTT.

This clonotype was counted between two and nine times. The chain uses TRBV7-8 and TRBJ2-5; possible D gene TRBD1, 6 bases. Trimming took off 5 bases at V and 5 bases at J, with 9 bases between the two ends. Germline V CDR1 and CDR2: SGHVS, FQNEAQ. This CDR3 has 12 residues. The CDR3 region has the DNA TGTGCCAGCAGCCGCAGGGGCGAGACCCAGTACTTC. Translated: CASSRRGETQYF. Combining the CDR3 with reference TRBV7-8 and TRBJ2-5 gives the whole variable domain GAGVSQSPRYKVAKRGQDVALRCDPISGHVSLFWYQQALGQGPEFLTYFQNEAQLDKSGLPSDRFFAERPEGSVSTLKIQRTQQEDSAVYLCASSRRGETQYFGPGTRLLVL.

The CDR3 region is CASSLAAGGPGELFF. The CDR3 DNA sequence: TGTGCCAGCAGCTTGGCAGCAGGGGGCCCCGGGGAGCTGTTTTTT. The gene calls are TRBV5-5 and TRBJ2-2, with 8 bases that match TRBD1. CDR1 is SGHKS and CDR2 is YYEKEE in the germline V gene (reference sequence). The CDR3 contains 15 residues. Trimming removed 0 bases from V and 6 bases from J; junction bases left unmatched: 4.

Ten or more counts support this clonotype. V is TRBV12-5 and J is TRBJ2-3; 11 bases are shared with TRBD1. V was pared by 7 bases and J by 4 bases, with 4 bases of the junction left unmatched. There are 14 residues in the CDR3. Germline values: CDR1 LGHNT, CDR2 FRNRAP. The CDR3 nucleotides are TGTGCTAGTGTTGGACAGGGGGCATCAGATACGCAGTATTTT. Its protein is CASVGQGASDTQYF. Looking up the rest from reference TRBV12-5 and TRBJ2-3 gives the full variable domain: DARVTQTPRHKVTEMGQEVTMRCQPILGHNTVFWYRQTMMQGLELLAYFRNRAPLDDSGMPKDRFSAEMPDATLATLKIQPSEPRDSAVYFCASVGQGASDTQYFGPGTRLTVL.